This T cell receptor beta chain is from a study of blood T cell repertoires in COVID-19. This clone was seen a single time. As handled by the study authors: Quantification of nucleated cells was approximated via reference gene primer amplification. Profiling relied on immunoSEQ multiplex PCR, and the TCRdb table lists in-frame clones only, not all of them. The V and J calls and clone size were taken over from that table, and D and trimming were inferred from the DNA. The repertoire holds a few hundred thousand clones, 86% seen once, with 3.6% in the top ten. CDR3 length: 15 amino acids. In germline, CDR1 is MNHEY, CDR2 SVGAGI. The J segment lost 4 bases and the V segment lost 2 bases, leaving 7 bases of the junction unmatched.

V usage is TRBV6-5 and J usage is TRBJ2-7, with TRBD1 identical over 8 bases. The source is a man aged 18 to 30 with active or convalescent COVID-19. Sequencing input: peripheral blood. The CDR3 is CASSYAPQGAYEQYF. CDR3 DNA: TGTGCCAGCAGTTACGCCCCGCAGGGGGCATACGAGCAGTACTTC.